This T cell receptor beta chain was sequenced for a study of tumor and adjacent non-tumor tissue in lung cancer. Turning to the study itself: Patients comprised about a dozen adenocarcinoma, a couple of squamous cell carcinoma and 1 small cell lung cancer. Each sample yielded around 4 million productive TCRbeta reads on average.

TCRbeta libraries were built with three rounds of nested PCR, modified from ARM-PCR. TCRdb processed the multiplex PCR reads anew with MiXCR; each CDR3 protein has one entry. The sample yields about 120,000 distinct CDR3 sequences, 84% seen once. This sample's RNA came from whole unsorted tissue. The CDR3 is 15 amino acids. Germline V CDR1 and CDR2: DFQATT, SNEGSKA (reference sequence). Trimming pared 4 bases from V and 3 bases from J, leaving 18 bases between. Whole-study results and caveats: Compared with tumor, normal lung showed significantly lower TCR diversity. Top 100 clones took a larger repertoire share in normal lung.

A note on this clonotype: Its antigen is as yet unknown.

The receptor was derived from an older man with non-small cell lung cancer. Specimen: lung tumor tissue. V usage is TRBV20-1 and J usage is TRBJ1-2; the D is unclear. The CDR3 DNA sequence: TGCAGTGCTACACTTGAATCCCTCTGGTACTATGGCTACACCTTC. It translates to CSATLESLWYYGYTF.